This T cell receptor (beta chain) was recorded in a study of cytomegalovirus exposure and HLA in healthy donors. The PCR employed 60 Vbeta primers together with 13 Jbeta primers. Only in-frame clones appear in the TCRdb table, and some are missing; sequencing was by immunoSEQ multiplex PCR. Listed are 100,000 to 150,000 clones; 1.5% to 2% falls within the top ten. V shed 5 bases and J shed 7 bases, with 24 bases lying between them. Germline CDR1 SGHTA, CDR2 FQGNSA. The CDR3 is 16 amino acids. This receptor was identified in a young man in good health and CMV-seronegative. The sequencing sample was made of PBMCs. This chain links TRBV7-2 with TRBJ2-7; perhaps TRBD2 as D (6 bases). This chain's CDR3 is CASSPPSGGAFREQYF. As DNA, the CDR3 is TGTGCCAGCAGCCCCCCCTCCGGCGGGGCATTTCGGGAGCAGTACTTC.